In its sample, the clone carrying this T cell receptor (beta chain) was seen a few times. These data come from a study of blood T cell repertoires in COVID-19. In the study overall: Acute and convalescent COVID-19 samples came from the United States, Italy and Spain. PBMCs, B-cell-depleted T cells, or T cells provided the cDNA or gDNA that made up the material.

Clones were sequenced by immunoSEQ multiplex PCR, and TCRdb holds only the in-frame ones, with some missing. The table records about 73,000 clones, 75% to 80% of them present only once. This CDR3 contains 13 residues. V dropped 6 bases and J dropped 4; count of bases not matched to a gene: 5. The chain employs TRBV12-3 or TRBV12-4 and TRBJ1-2; 7 positions agree with TRBD1. The specimen sequenced was peripheral blood. The origin of this receptor is a man aged 65-85 years with COVID-19, enrolled during active disease. The CDR3 region is CASSPGQSYGYTF. The DNA of the CDR3 is TGTGCCAGCAGCCCGGGACAGTCCTATGGCTACACCTTC.